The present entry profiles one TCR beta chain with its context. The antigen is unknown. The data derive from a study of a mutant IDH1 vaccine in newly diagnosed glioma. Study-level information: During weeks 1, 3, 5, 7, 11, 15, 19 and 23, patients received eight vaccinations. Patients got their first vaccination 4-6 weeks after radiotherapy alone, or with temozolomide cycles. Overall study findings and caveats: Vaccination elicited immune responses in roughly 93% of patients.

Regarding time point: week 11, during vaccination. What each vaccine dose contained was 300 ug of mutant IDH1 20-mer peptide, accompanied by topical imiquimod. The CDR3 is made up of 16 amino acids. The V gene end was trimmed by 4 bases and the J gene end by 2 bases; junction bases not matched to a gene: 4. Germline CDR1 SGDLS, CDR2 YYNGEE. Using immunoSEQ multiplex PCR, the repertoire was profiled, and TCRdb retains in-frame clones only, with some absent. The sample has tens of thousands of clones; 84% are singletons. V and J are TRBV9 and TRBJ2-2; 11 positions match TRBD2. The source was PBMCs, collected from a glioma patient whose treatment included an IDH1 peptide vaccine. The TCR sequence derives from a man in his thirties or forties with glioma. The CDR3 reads CASSPTSGGNTGELFF. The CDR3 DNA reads TGTGCCAGCAGCCCCACTAGCGGGGGCAACACCGGGGAGCTGTTTTTT.